Shown below are 24 T cell receptor beta chains from a single sample sequenced in a study of blood T cell repertoires in COVID-19. Only in-frame clones appear in the TCRdb table, and some are missing; sequencing was by immunoSEQ multiplex PCR. The sample lists tens of thousands of clones; roughly four fifths were seen once. Sequenced input: peripheral blood. These receptors all come from a woman aged 80 or over with acute or convalescent COVID-19.

The chain has TRBV18 and TRBJ1-2; D is perhaps TRBD1 (6 bases). Trimming took 2 bases from V and 4 from J, leaving 8 bases between them. The CDR3 is made up of 13 amino acids. Per the germline V gene, CDR1 is KGHSH and CDR2 is LQKENI. The CDR3 coding sequence is TGTGCCAGCTCACCAGGACAGATCTATGGCTACACCTTC. It specifies CASSPGQIYGYTF. Combining the CDR3 with reference TRBV18 and TRBJ1-2 gives the whole variable domain NAGVMQNPRHLVRRRGQEARLRCSPMKGHSHVYWYRQLPEEGLKFMVYLQKENIIDESGMPKERFSAEFPKEGPSILRIQQVVRGDSAAYFCASSPGQIYGYTFGSGTRLTVV.

V is TRBV28 and J is TRBJ2-1, with D uncertain. The germline V gene has CDR1 MDHEN and CDR2 SYDVKM. V lost 1 base, J lost 7 bases, and 11 bases lay in between. This CDR3 comprises 14 residues. CDR3 coding DNA: TGTGCCAGCAGTTTATCCGACTGGAAAAATGAGCAGTTCTTC. Translating gives CASSLSDWKNEQFF.

CDR3 bases: TGTGCCAGCAGTGATGCCCGGGGGGGAGGGGGAGAGACCCAGTACTTC. It codes for CASSDARGGGGETQYF. This chain connects TRBV6-1 to TRBJ2-5; 8 nucleotides match TRBD2. This CDR3 has 16 residues. J gave up 4 bases and V 3 bases, and 10 bases lay outside the gene matches. From germline, CDR1 is MNHNS and CDR2 SASEGT.

The CDR3 region is CASSATGTSFGRELFF. Here the CDR3 DNA reads TGTGCCAGCAGCGCTACCGGGACTAGCTTTGGCCGGGAGCTGTTTTTT. This chain links TRBV7-2 with TRBJ2-2, with 9 bases fitting TRBD2. The CDR3 is 16 residues long. Germline loops: CDR1 SGHTA, CDR2 FQGNSA. With V trimmed by 5 bases and J by 9 bases, 13 bases remained unmatched.

This clone appeared once. The J gene is TRBJ1-2, the V gene TRBV5-1; the match to TRBD1 covers 7 bases. From germline, CDR1 is SGHRS and CDR2 YFSETQ. The CDR3 extends over 13 amino acids. Germline trimming cut 4 bases from V and 4 bases from J; bases unmatched to any gene: 4. Written as DNA, the CDR3 is TGCGCCAGCAGCCATGACAGGGTCTATGGCTACACCTTC. This gives the protein CASSHDRVYGYTF.

The genes are TRBV5-1 and TRBJ2-3; 7 nucleotides match TRBD2. V dropped 0 bases and J dropped 0; count of bases not matched to a gene: 4. CDR1 SGHRS and CDR2 YFSETQ come from the germline V gene. The CDR3 has 16 amino acids. CDR3 protein: CASSLVAGSSTDTQYF. CDR3 sequence (DNA): TGCGCCAGCAGCTTGGTAGCGGGCTCGAGCACAGATACGCAGTATTTT.

The chain uses TRBV7-2 and TRBJ2-3; 7 bases fit TRBD1. The germline V gene encodes CDR1 SGHTA and CDR2 FQGNSA. The J segment lost 1 base and the V segment lost 6 bases, leaving 4 bases of the junction unmatched. The CDR3 is 14 amino acids. The CDR3 coding sequence is TGTGCCAGCAGTTACGGACAGGGCACAGATACGCAGTATTTT. It is translated as CASSYGQGTDTQYF.

This clone showed up just a few times. The V gene is TRBV6-6, the J gene TRBJ1-5, with D unresolved. The length of the CDR3 is 13 residues. In germline, CDR1 is MNHNY, CDR2 SVGAGI (reference sequence). V gave up 6 bases and J gave up 5 bases, with 11 bases separating them. CDR3 residues: CASRSPSDQPQHF. The CDR3 nucleotides read TGTGCCAGCAGGTCTCCTTCGGATCAGCCCCAGCATTTT.

This clone was recorded a few times. CDR3 residues: CAREPGQGASNQPQHF. The CDR3 region has the DNA TGTGCCAGAGAACCGGGACAGGGGGCAAGCAATCAGCCCCAGCATTTT. The chain carries TRBV6-4 and TRBJ1-5, with 12 bases lining up with TRBD1. V lost 9 bases to trimming and J lost 1 base; unmatched junction nucleotides: 7. In germline, CDR1 is MRHNA, CDR2 SNTAGT. The CDR3 runs to 16 residues.

The chain employs TRBV5-6 and TRBJ2-3, with a tentative D call TRBD2 (5 bases). Per germline, CDR1 SGHDT and CDR2 YYEEEE. The CDR3 sequence is 13 residues long. Between the trimmed V and J ends, which lost 4 bases and 4 bases, there was a span of 10 bases. This chain's CDR3 is CASSQQAADTQYF. The CDR3 DNA is TGTGCCAGCAGCCAACAAGCGGCAGATACGCAGTATTTT.

The rearrangement joins TRBV24-1 to TRBJ2-7, with 7 bases lining up with TRBD1. After removal of 12 bases from V and 5 bases from J, the junction contained 12 bases not matched to a gene. The CDR3 is 13 residues long. Germline CDR1 and CDR2: KGHDR and SFDVKD. CDR3: CASPSGGLDEQYF. In DNA, the CDR3 is TGTGCCTCCCCGTCAGGGGGTCTCGACGAGCAGTACTTC.

CDR3 region: CASSLGGEPYNEQFF. The CDR3 coding sequence is TGCGCCAGCAGCTTGGGCGGGGAACCCTACAATGAGCAGTTCTTC. The chain has TRBV5-1 and TRBJ2-1, with D possibly TRBD2 on 6 matching bases. Trimming cost V 0 bases and J 2 bases, with 9 bases left between them. This CDR3 has 15 residues. Germline V gene data show CDR1 as SGHRS and CDR2 as YFSETQ.

This chain connects TRBV19 to TRBJ2-7, with D perhaps TRBD2 (5 bases). The V end lost 3 bases, the J end lost 5 bases, and 35 bases lay between the germline ends. Germline V gene sequence: CDR1 LNHDA, CDR2 SQIVND (reference sequence). The CDR3 totals 21 residues. The CDR3 spells CASSMTFRGSLTGFLSHEQYF. CDR3 in DNA: TGTGCCAGTAGTATGACTTTTCGAGGGTCGCTGACTGGTTTCTTGTCCCACGAGCAGTACTTC.

The CDR3 region is CASSLVAGGRIGNTIYF. DNA for the CDR3: TGTGCCAGCAGCTTGGTGGCAGGGGGCAGGATTGGAAACACCATATATTTT. This sequence joins TRBV5-6 and TRBJ1-3, with TRBD1 matching 8 bases. This CDR3 is built from 17 residues. V shed 0 bases and J 3 bases; nucleotides not matched to a gene: 8. Per germline, CDR1 SGHDT and CDR2 YYEEEE.

The chain links TRBV10-3 to TRBJ2-7, with 9 bases matching TRBD1. Trimming removed 0 bases from V and 6 bases from J; junction bases left unmatched: 12. Germline CDR1 and CDR2: ENHRY and SYGVKD. There are 17 residues in the CDR3. The CDR3 nucleotides read TGTGCCATCAGTGAGTCTTCAGTAGGGACAGGGACAACCGAGCAGTACTTC. This sequence encodes CAISESSVGTGTTEQYF.

The chain carries TRBV18 and TRBJ2-5; D is possibly TRBD2 (6 bases). Trimming cost V 6 bases and J 4 bases, with 18 bases left between them. Germline V gene sequence: CDR1 KGHSH, CDR2 LQKENI. The CDR3 totals 15 residues. Here the CDR3 reads CASSPLAMGVETQYF. The CDR3 bases are TGTGCCAGCTCGCCTCTAGCGATGGGCGTAGAGACCCAGTACTTC.

The CDR3, as DNA: TGCGCCAGCAGCTTCCCCGGGACAGGGGACGTGACCCAGTACTTC. It specifies CASSFPGTGDVTQYF. V usage is TRBV5-1 and J usage is TRBJ2-5; 10 bases fit TRBD1. The CDR3 has 15 amino acids. Germline V gene lookup returns CDR1 SGHRS and CDR2 YFSETQ. V lost 2 bases, J lost 7 bases, and 8 bases stayed unmatched.

This chain uses TRBV19 with TRBJ2-2, with 7 bases that match TRBD1. This CDR3 contains 13 residues. Germline assignment: CDR1 LNHDA and CDR2 SQIVND (reference sequence). V dropped 11 bases and J dropped 2; count of bases not matched to a gene: 5. The CDR3 is CAGGTANTGELFF. DNA of the CDR3: TGTGCCGGTGGGACAGCAAACACCGGGGAGCTGTTTTTT.

The chain has TRBV19 and TRBJ1-5; D is unclear. CDR3 size: 15 residues. CDR1 is LNHDA and CDR2 is SQIVND in the germline V gene (reference sequence). Trimming left V 0 bases short and J 10 bases short, with 16 bases between. CDR3 in DNA: TGTGCCAGTAGTATAGATCAGGCAGGCTACGGTCCCCAGCATTTT. Amino acids: CASSIDQAGYGPQHF.

This clone has more than one count but fewer than ten. The chain joins TRBV6-5 to TRBJ2-7; tentative D call: TRBD2 (6 bases). Trimming removed 4 bases from V and 2 bases from J, with 15 bases in between. CDR1 is MNHEY, CDR2 SVGAGI, per germline. This CDR3 comprises 15 residues. The chain's CDR3 is CASSSPSGLPYEQYF. The CDR3 bases are TGTGCCAGCAGTTCGCCGTCGGGACTTCCCTACGAGCAGTACTTC.

This chain connects TRBV5-1 to TRBJ1-1, with 7 bases that match TRBD1. V was pared by 0 bases and J by 4 bases, with 3 bases of the junction left unmatched. Germline-derived CDR1 and CDR2 are SGHRS and YFSETQ. The CDR3 is 14 residues long. This CDR3 is CASSLETGSTEAFF. As DNA, the CDR3 is TGCGCCAGCAGCTTGGAGACAGGGAGCACTGAAGCTTTCTTT. Complete variable domain (other parts from reference TRBV5-1 and TRBJ1-1): KAGVTQTPRYLIKTRGQQVTLSCSPISGHRSVSWYQQTPGQGLQFLFEYFSETQRNKGNFPGRFSGRQFSNSRSEMNVSTLELGDSALYLCASSLETGSTEAFFGQGTRLTVV.

This CDR3 is CATRASGSYEQYF. CDR3 nucleotide sequence: TGTGCCACCCGGGCTAGCGGATCCTACGAGCAGTACTTC. This chain joins TRBV15 and TRBJ2-7, with 7 bases aligning to TRBD2. The CDR3 consists of 13 residues. The junction had 5 bases not matched to a gene; V was cut back by 8 bases and J by 1 base. Germline V gene sequence: CDR1 LNHNV, CDR2 YYDKDF (reference sequence).

The V call is TRBV4-2, the J call TRBJ1-4, with 8 bases fitting TRBD1. In germline, CDR1 is LGHNA, CDR2 YNFKEQ. J gave up 4 bases and V 1 base, and 5 bases lay outside the gene matches. The CDR3 has 16 amino acids. The CDR3 loop is CASSQGQGQGNEKLFF. CDR3 DNA: TGTGCCAGCAGCCAAGGCCAAGGACAGGGTAATGAAAAACTGTTTTTT.

V gene TRBV5-1 combines with J gene TRBJ2-3; D not resolved. Trimming cost V 0 bases and J 2 bases, with 10 bases left between them. Germline CDR1 and CDR2: SGHRS and YFSETQ. This CDR3 is 15 amino acids long. The CDR3 DNA is TGCGCCAGCAGCTTGGCCATACAGACCACAGATACGCAGTATTTT. Encoded protein: CASSLAIQTTDTQYF.